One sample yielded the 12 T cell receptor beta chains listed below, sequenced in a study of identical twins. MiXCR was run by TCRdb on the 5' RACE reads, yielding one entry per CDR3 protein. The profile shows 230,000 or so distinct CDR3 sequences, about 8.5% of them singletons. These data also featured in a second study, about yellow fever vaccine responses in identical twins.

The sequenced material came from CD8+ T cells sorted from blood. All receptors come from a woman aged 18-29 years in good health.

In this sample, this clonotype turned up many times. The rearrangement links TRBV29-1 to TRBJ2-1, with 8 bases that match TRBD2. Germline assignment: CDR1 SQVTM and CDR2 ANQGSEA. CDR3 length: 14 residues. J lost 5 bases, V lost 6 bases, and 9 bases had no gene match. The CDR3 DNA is TGCAGCGTATCCACTAGCGGTAGTCACAATGAGCAGTTCTTC. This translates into CSVSTSGSHNEQFF.

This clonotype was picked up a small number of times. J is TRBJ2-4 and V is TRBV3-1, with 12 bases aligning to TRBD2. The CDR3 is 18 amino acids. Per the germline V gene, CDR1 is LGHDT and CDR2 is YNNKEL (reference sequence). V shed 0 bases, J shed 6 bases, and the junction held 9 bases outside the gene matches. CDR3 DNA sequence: TGTGCCAGCAGCCAAGAACTGAGACTAGCGGGAGTGGGAAACATTCAGTACTTC. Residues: CASSQELRLAGVGNIQYF.

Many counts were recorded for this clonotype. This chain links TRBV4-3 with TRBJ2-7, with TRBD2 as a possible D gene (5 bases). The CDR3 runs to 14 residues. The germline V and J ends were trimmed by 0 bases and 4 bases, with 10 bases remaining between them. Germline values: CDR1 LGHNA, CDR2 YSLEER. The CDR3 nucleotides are TGCGCCAGCAGCCAAGATCCGGGGTCGTACGAGCAGTACTTC. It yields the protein CASSQDPGSYEQYF.

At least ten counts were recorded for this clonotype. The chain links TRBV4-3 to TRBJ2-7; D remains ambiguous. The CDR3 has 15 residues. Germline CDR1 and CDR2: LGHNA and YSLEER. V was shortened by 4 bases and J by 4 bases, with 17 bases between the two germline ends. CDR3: CASSPSSVGSYEQYF. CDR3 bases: TGCGCCAGCAGCCCCTCGTCTGTGGGTTCTTACGAGCAGTACTTC.

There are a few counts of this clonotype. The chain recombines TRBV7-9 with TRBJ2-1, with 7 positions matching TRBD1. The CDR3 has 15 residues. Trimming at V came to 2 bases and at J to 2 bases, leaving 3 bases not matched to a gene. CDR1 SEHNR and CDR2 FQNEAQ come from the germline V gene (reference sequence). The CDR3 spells CASSLLGTAYNEQFF. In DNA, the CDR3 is TGTGCCAGCAGCTTATTGGGGACAGCCTACAATGAGCAGTTCTTC.

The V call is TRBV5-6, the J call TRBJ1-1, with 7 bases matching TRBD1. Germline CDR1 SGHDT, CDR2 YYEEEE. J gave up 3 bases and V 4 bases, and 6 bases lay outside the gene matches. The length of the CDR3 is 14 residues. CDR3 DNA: TGTGCCAGCAGCCCGGGACAGATATACACTGAAGCTTTCTTT. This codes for CASSPGQIYTEAFF. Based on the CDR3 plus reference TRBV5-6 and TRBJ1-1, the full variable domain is DAGVTQSPTHLIKTRGQQVTLRCSPKSGHDTVSWYQQALGQGPQFIFQYYEEEERQRGNFPDRFSGHQFPNYSSELNVNALLLGDSALYLCASSPGQIYTEAFFGQGTRLTVV.

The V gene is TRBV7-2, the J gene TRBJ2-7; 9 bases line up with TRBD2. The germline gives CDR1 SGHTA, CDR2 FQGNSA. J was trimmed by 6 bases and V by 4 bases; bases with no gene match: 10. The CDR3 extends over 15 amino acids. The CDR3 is CASSSTGTSYREQYF. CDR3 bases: TGTGCCAGCAGCTCAACCGGGACTAGCTACCGCGAGCAGTACTTC.

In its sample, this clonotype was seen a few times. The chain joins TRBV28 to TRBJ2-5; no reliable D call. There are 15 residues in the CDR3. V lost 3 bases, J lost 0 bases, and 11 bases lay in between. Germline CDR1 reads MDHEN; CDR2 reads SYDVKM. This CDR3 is CASSFLQPNQETQYF. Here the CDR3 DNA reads TGTGCCAGCAGTTTTCTTCAGCCGAACCAAGAGACCCAGTACTTC.

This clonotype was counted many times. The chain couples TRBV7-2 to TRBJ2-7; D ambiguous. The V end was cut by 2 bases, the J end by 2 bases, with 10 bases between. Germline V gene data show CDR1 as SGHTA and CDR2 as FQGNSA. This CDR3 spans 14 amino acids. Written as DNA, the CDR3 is TGTGCCAGCAGCTTATTATCTAGAACCTACGAGCAGTACTTC. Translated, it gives CASSLLSRTYEQYF. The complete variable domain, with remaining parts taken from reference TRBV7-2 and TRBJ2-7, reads GAGVSQSPSNKVTEKGKDVELRCDPISGHTALYWYRQSLGQGLEFLIYFQGNSAPDKSGLPSDRFSAERTGGSVSTLTIQRTQQEDSAVYLCASSLLSRTYEQYFGPGTRLTVT.

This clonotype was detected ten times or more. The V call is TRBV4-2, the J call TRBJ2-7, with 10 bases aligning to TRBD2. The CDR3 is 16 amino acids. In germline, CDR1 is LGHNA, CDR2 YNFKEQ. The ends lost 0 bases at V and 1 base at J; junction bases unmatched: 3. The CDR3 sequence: CASSQESGGGSYEQYF. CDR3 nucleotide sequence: TGTGCCAGCAGCCAAGAAAGCGGGGGGGGATCCTACGAGCAGTACTTC.

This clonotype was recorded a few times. The CDR3 region has the DNA TGCAGTGCTAGAGCCAGGGCCCGGAGCGAGCAGTTCTTC. Its protein is CSARARARSEQFF. The V and J genes are TRBV20-1 and TRBJ2-1; TRBD1 is a possible D gene (5 bases). The length of the CDR3 is 13 residues. CDR1 is DFQATT and CDR2 is SNEGSKA in the germline V gene (reference sequence). Deletions cut 1 base from V and 10 bases from J, with 14 bases between.

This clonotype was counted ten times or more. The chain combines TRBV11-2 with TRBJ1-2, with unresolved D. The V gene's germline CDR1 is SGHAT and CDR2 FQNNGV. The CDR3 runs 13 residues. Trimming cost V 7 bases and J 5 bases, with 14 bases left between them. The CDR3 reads CASTSGVGYGYTF. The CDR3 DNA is TGTGCCAGCACATCCGGGGTCGGGTATGGCTACACCTTC.